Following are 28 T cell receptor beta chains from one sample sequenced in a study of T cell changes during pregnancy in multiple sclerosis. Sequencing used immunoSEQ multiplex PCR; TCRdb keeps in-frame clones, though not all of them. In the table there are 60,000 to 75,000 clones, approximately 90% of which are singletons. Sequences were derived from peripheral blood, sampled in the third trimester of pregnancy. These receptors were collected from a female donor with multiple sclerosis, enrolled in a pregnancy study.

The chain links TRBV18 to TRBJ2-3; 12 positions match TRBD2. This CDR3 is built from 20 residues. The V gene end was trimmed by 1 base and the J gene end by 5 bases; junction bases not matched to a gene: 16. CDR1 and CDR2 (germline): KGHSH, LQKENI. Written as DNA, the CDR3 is TGTGCCAGCTCACCACTCTTTTCCGTTCCTAGCGGGGGGGCCGGAGATACGCAGTATTTT. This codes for CASSPLFSVPSGGAGDTQYF.

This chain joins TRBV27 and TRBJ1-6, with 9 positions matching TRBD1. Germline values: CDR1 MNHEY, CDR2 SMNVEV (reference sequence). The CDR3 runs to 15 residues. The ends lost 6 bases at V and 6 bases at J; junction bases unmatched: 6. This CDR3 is CASRWGQGVNSPLHF. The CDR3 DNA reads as TGTGCCAGCAGGTGGGGACAGGGCGTTAATTCACCCCTCCACTTT.

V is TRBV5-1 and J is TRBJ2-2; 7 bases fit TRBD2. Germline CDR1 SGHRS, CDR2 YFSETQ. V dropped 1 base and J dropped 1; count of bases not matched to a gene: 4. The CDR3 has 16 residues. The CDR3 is CASSLYSGRNTGELFF. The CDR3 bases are TGCGCCAGCAGCTTGTATAGCGGGCGGAACACCGGGGAGCTGTTTTTT.

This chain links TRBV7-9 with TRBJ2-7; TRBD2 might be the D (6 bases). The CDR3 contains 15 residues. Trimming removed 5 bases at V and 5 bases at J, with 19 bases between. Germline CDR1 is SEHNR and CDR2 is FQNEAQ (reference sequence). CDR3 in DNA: TGTGCCAGCAGCCGGGGGTCACTACCCCTAGACGAGCAGTACTTC. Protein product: CASSRGSLPLDEQYF. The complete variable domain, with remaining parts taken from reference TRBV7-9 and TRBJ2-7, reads DTGVSQNPRHKITKRGQNVTFRCDPISEHNRLYWYRQTLGQGPEFLTYFQNEAQLEKSRLLSDRFSAERPKGSFSTLEIQRTEQGDSAMYLCASSRGSLPLDEQYFGPGTRLTVT.

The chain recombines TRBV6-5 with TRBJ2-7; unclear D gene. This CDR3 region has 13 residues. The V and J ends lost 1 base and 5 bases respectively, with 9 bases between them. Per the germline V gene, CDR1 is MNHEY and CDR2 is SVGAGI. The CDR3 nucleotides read TGTGCCAGCAGTTACTTGCAGGAAGACGAGCAGTACTTC. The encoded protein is CASSYLQEDEQYF.

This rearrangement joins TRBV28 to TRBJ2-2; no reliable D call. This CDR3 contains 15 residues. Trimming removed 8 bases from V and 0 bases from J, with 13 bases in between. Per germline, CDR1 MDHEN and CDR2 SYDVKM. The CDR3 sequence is CASLWAGTNTGELFF. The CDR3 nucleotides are TGTGCCAGCTTATGGGCAGGTACGAACACCGGGGAGCTGTTTTTT.

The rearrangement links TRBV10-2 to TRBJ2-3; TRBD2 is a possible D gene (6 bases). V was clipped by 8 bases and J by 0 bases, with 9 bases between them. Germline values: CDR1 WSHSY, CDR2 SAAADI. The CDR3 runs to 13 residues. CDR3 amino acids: CASASASTDTQYF. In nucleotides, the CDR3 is TGCGCCAGCGCTAGCGCTAGCACAGATACGCAGTATTTT.

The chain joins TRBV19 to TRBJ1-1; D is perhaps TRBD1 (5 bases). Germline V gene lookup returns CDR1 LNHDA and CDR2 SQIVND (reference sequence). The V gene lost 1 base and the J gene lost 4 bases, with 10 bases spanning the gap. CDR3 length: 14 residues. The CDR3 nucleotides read TGTGCCAGTAGTATAGGGCAGGGACTCACTGAAGCTTTCTTT. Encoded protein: CASSIGQGLTEAFF.

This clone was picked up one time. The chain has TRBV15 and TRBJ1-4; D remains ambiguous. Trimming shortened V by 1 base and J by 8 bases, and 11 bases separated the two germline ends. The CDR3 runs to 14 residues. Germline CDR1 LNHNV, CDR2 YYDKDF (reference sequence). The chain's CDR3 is CATSRAGRGEKLFF. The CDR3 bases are TGTGCCACCAGCAGAGCGGGGAGAGGGGAAAAACTGTTTTTT.

CDR3 residues: CASGGTGGPNTGELFF. The CDR3 DNA is TGTGCCAGCGGCGGGACAGGGGGACCAAACACCGGGGAGCTGTTTTTT. This rearrangement joins TRBV7-3 to TRBJ2-2; 11 nucleotides line up with TRBD1. This CDR3 region has 16 residues. Germline loops: CDR1 SGHTA, CDR2 FQGTGA. V gave up 8 bases and J gave up 2 bases; unmatched junction bases: 7.

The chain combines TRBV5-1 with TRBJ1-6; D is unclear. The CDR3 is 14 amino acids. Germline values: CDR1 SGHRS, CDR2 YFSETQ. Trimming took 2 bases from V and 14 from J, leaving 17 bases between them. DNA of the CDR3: TGCGCCAGCAGCTTAGACACTGCTTTTCCGGCCCTCCACTTT. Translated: CASSLDTAFPALHF.

CDR3 sequence: CASSFFPRPVHDEQFF. The CDR3 region has the DNA TGTGCCAGCAGTTTCTTCCCCAGGCCCGTTCACGATGAGCAGTTCTTC. The chain has TRBV27 and TRBJ2-1; no clear D. CDR1 and CDR2 (germline): MNHEY, SMNVEV (reference sequence). CDR3 size: 16 residues. Between the trimmed V and J ends, which lost 3 bases and 8 bases, there was a span of 20 bases.

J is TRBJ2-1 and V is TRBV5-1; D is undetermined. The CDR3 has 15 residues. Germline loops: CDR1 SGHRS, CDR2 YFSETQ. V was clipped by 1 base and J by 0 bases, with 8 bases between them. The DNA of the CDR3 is TGCGCCAGCAGCTTGTTCTCTAGCTCCTACAATGAGCAGTTCTTC. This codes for CASSLFSSSYNEQFF.

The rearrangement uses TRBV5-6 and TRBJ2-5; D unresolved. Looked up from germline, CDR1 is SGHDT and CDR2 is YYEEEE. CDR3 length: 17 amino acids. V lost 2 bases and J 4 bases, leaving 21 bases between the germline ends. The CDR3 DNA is TGTGCCAGCAGCTTTCCGTTGCGGATCCGCAGAAGAGAGACCCAGTACTTC. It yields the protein CASSFPLRIRRRETQYF.

The CDR3 here is CASSEWGQGNTEAFF. CDR3 DNA sequence: TGTGCCAGCAGTGAATGGGGGCAGGGGAACACTGAAGCTTTCTTT. The gene calls are TRBV2 and TRBJ1-1; a weak D match, TRBD1 (6 bases). Per germline, CDR1 SNHLY and CDR2 FYNNEI. The V end was cut by 2 bases, the J end by 1 base, with 11 bases between. The CDR3 is 15 amino acids.

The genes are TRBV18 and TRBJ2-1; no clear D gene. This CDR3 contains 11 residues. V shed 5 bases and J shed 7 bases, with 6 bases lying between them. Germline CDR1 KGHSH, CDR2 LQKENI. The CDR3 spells CASSNQNEQFF. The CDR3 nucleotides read TGTGCCAGCTCAAACCAGAATGAGCAGTTCTTC.

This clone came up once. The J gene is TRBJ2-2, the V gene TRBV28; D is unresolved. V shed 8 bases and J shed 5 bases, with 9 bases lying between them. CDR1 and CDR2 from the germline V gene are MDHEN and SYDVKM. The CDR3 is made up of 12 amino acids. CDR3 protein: CASRRGTGELFF. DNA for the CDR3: TGTGCCAGCCGACGAGGAACCGGGGAGCTGTTTTTT.

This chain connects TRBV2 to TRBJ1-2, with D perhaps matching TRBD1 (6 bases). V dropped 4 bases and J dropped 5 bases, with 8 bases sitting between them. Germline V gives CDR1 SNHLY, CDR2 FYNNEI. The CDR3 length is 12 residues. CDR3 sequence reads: CASSGGQYGYTF. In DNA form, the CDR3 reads TGTGCCAGCAGTGGGGGGCAGTATGGCTACACCTTC.

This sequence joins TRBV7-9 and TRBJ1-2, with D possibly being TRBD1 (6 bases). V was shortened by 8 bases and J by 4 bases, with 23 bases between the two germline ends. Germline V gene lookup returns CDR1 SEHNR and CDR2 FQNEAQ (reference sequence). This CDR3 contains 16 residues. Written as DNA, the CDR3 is TGTGCCAGCGCACGAATCCTCACGAGGGGGTCCTATGGCTACACCTTC. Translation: CASARILTRGSYGYTF.

The CDR3 coding sequence is TGCGCCAGCAGCCAACGCAGGGTGGCGGAAAAACTGTTTTTT. As protein: CASSQRRVAEKLFF. The chain carries TRBV4-1 and TRBJ1-4; tentatively, D is TRBD1 (5 bases). The CDR3 consists of 14 residues. Germline V gene lookup returns CDR1 MGHRA and CDR2 YSYEKL. V was shortened by 2 bases and J by 8 bases, with 12 bases between the two germline ends.

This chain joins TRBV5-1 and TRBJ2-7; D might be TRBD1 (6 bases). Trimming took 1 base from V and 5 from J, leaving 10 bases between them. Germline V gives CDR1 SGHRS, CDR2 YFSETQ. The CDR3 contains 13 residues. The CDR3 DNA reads TGCGCCAGCAGCTTGACAGGGTTCAACGAGCAGTACTTC. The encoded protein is CASSLTGFNEQYF.

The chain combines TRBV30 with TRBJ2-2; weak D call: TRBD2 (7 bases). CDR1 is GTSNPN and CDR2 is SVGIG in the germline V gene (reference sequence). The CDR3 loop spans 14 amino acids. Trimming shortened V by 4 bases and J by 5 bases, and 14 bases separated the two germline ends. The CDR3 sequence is CAWTRGATTGELFF. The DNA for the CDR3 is TGTGCCTGGACACGGGGGGCGACGACCGGGGAGCTGTTTTTT.

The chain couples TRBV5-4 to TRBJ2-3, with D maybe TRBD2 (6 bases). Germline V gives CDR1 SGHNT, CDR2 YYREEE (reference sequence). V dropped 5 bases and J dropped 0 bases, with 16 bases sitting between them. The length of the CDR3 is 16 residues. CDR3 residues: CASRSSAGPSTDTQYF. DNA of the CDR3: TGTGCCAGCAGATCCTCGGCGGGGCCTAGCACAGATACGCAGTATTTT.

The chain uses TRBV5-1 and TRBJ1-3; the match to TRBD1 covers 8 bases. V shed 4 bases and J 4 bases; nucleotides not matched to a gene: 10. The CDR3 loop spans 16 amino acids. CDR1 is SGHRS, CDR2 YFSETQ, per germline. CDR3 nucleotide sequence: TGCGCCAGCAGCAGGGACAGGCTGGGAAACGGAAACACCATATATTTT. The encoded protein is CASSRDRLGNGNTIYF.

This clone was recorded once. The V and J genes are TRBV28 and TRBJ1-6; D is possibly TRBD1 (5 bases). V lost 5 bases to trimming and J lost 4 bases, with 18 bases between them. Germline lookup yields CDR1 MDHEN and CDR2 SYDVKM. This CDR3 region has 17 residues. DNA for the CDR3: TGTGCCAGCAGTCAGTCAGGGATGGGCCCATATAATTCACCCCTCCACTTT. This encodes CASSQSGMGPYNSPLHF.

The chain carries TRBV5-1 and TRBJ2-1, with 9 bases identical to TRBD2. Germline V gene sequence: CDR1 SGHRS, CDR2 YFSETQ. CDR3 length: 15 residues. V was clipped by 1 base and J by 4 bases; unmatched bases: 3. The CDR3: CASSLSLAGYNEQFF. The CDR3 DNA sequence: TGCGCCAGCAGCTTGTCTCTAGCGGGGTACAATGAGCAGTTCTTC.

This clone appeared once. CDR3: CASSYFGGEATF. The CDR3 bases are TGTGCCAGCAGTTACTTTGGAGGGGAAGCCACCTTC. The chain joins TRBV6-6 to TRBJ1-2; possibly TRBD1 for D (5 bases). Germline V gives CDR1 MNHNY, CDR2 SVGAGI (reference sequence). The germline V and J ends were trimmed by 1 base and 13 bases, with 13 bases remaining between them. The CDR3 extends over 12 amino acids.

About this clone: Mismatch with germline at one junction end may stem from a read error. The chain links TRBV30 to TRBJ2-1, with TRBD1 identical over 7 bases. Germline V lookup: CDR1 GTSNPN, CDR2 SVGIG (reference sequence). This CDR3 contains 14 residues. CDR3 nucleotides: TGTGCCTGGAGTGTTCAGACAGGGCGAGGGATTGTCATCTTC. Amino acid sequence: CAWSVQTGRGIVIF.